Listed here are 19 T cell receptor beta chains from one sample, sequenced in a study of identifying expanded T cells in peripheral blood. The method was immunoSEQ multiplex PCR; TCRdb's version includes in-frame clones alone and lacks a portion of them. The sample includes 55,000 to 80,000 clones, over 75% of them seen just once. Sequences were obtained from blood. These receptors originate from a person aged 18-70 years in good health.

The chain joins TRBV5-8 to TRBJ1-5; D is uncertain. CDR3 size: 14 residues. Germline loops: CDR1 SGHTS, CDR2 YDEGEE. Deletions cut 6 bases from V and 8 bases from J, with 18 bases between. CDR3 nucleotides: TGTGCCAGCACCCTGATTGAGGGTTTGGAGCCCCAGCATTTT. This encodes CASTLIEGLEPQHF.

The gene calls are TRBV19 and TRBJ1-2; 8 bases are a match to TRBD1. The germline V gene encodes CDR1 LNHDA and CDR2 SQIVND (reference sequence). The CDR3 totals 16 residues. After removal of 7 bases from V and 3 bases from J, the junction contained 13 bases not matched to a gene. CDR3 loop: CASNPLPGGSDYGYTF. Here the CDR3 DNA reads TGTGCCAGTAACCCTCTGCCAGGGGGCTCGGACTATGGCTACACCTTC.

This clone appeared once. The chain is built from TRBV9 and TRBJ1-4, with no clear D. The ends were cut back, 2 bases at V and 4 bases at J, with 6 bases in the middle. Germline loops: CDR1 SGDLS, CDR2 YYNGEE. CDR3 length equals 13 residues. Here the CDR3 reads CASSVSSNEKLFF. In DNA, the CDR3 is TGTGCCAGCAGCGTTTCCAGTAATGAAAAACTGTTTTTT.

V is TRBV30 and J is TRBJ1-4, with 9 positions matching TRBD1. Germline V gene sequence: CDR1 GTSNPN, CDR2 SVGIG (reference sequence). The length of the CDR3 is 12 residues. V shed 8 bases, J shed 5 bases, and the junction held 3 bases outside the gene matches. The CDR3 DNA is TGTGCCCGAGGACAGGGGAATGAAAAACTGTTTTTT. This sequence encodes CARGQGNEKLFF.

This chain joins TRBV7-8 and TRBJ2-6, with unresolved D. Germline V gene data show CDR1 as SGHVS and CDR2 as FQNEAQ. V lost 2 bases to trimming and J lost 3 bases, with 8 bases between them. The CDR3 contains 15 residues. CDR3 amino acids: CASSLRRSGANVLTF. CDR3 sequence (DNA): TGTGCCAGCAGCTTACGGCGAAGTGGGGCCAACGTCCTGACTTTC.

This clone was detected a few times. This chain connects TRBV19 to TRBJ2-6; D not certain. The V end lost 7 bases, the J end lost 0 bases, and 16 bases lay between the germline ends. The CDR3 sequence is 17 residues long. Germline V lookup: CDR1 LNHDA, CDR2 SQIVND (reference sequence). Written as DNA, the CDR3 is TGTGCCAGTACCATGTCATTGGGAAGCTCTGGGGCCAACGTCCTGACTTTC. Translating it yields CASTMSLGSSGANVLTF.

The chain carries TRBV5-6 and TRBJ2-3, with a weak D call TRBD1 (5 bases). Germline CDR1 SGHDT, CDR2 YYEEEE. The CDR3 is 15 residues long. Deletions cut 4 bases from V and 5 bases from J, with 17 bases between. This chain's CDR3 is CASSLGMGGQDTQYF. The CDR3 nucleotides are TGTGCCAGCAGCCTGGGGATGGGCGGACAAGATACGCAGTATTTT.

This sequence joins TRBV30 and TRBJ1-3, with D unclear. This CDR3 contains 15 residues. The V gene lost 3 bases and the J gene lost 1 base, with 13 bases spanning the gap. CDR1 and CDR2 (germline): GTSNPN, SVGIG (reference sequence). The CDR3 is CAWSFHRRSGNTIYF. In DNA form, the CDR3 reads TGTGCCTGGAGCTTCCACCGTCGTTCTGGAAACACCATATATTTT.

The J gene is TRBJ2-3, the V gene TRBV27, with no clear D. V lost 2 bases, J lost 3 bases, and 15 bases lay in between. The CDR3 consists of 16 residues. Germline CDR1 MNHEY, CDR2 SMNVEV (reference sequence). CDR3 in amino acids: CASSLRPPGRTDTQYF. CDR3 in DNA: TGTGCCAGCAGTTTACGGCCCCCTGGCCGGACAGATACGCAGTATTTT.

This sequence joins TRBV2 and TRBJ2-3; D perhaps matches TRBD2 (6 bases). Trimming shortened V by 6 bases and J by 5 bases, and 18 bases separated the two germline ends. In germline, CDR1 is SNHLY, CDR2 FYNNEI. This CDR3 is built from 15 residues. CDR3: CASRLGLALGDTQYF. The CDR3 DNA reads TGTGCCAGCAGATTGGGTCTAGCGCTGGGAGATACGCAGTATTTT.

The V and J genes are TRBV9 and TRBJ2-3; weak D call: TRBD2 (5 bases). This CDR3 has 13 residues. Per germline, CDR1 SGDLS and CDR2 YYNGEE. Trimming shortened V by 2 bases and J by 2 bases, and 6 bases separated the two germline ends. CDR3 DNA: TGTGCCAGCAGCGTCGACTACACAGATACGCAGTATTTT. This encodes CASSVDYTDTQYF.

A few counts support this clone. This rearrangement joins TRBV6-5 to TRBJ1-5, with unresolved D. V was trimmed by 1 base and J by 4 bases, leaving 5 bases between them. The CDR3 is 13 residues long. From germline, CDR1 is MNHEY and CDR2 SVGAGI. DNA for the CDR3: TGTGCCAGCAGTTACTTAGAGAATCAGCCCCAGCATTTT. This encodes CASSYLENQPQHF.

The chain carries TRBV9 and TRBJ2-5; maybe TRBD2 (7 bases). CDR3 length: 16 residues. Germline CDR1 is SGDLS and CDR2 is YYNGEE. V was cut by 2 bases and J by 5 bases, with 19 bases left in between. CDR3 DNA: TGTGCCAGCAGCGTGAGAGGGGGAGGGCCGGGTGAGACCCAGTACTTC. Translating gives CASSVRGGGPGETQYF.

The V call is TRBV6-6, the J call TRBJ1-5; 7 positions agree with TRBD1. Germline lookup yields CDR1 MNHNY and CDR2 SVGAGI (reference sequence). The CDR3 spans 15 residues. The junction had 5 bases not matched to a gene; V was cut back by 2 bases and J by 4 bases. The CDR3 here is CASSYQGGQNQPQHF. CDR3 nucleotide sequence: TGTGCCAGCAGTTACCAAGGGGGACAGAATCAGCCCCAGCATTTT.

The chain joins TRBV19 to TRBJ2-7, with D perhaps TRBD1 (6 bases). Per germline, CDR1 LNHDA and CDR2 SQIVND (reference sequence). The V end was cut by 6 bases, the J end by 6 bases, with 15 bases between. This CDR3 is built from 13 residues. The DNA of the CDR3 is TGTGCCAGTAGCGCCAGGGTAGGGGGCGAGCAGTACTTC. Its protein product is CASSARVGGEQYF. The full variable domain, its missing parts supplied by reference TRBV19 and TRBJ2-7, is DGGITQSPKYLFRKEGQNVTLSCEQNLNHDAMYWYRQDPGQGLRLIYYSQIVNDFQKGDIAEGYSVSREKKESFPLTVTSAQKNPTAFYLCASSARVGGEQYFGPGTRLTVT.

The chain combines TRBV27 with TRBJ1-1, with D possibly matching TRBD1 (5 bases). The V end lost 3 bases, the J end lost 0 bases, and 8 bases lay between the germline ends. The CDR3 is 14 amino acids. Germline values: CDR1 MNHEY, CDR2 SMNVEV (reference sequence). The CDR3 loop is CASSFDSMNTEAFF. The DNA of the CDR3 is TGTGCCAGCAGTTTCGACAGTATGAACACTGAAGCTTTCTTT.

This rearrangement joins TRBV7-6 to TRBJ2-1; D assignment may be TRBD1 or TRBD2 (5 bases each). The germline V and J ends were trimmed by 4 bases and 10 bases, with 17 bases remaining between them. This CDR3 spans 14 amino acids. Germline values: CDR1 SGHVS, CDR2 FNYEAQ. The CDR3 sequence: CASSYKGPRREQFF. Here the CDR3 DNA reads TGTGCCAGCAGCTATAAGGGACCCCGAAGAGAGCAGTTCTTC.

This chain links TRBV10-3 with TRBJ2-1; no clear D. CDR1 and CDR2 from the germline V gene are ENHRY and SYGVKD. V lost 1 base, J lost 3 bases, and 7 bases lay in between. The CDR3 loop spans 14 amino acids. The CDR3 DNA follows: TGTGCCATCAGTGAGTTGTGGGGCTACAATGAGCAGTTCTTC. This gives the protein CAISELWGYNEQFF.

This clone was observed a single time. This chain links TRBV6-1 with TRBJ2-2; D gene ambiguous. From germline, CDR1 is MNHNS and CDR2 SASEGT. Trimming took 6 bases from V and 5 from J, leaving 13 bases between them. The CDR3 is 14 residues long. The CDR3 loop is CASRQSRNTGELFF. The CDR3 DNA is TGTGCCAGCAGACAGTCCCGGAATACCGGGGAGCTGTTTTTT.